This T cell receptor beta chain was profiled in a study of spatial heterogeneity in lung cancer. The study's findings and limits: Expanded alpha and beta TCR counts within tumors tracked tumor mutation counts.

This clonotype was picked up many times. What it binds is not known. TCRdb re-derived calls from the 5' RACE reads in MiXCR, one entry per CDR3 protein. The sample gives some 10,000 distinct CDR3 sequences, 5% of which show up once; about 15% is in the top ten. Germline-derived CDR1 and CDR2 are MNHNS and SASEGT. The length of the CDR3 is 16 residues. The trim removed 1 base at V and 3 bases at J, leaving 9 bases unmatched. The sample's time point: sample taken at primary tumor resection. The J gene is TRBJ2-7, the V gene TRBV6-1, with 7 bases lining up with TRBD2. The material sequenced was lung tumor tissue, taken at surgery. The receptor was derived from a female donor with early-stage non-small cell lung cancer. DNA for the CDR3: TGTGCCAGCAGTGAAGTTTCACTAGCGTCCCTCTACGAGCAGTACTTC. Encoded protein: CASSEVSLASLYEQYF.